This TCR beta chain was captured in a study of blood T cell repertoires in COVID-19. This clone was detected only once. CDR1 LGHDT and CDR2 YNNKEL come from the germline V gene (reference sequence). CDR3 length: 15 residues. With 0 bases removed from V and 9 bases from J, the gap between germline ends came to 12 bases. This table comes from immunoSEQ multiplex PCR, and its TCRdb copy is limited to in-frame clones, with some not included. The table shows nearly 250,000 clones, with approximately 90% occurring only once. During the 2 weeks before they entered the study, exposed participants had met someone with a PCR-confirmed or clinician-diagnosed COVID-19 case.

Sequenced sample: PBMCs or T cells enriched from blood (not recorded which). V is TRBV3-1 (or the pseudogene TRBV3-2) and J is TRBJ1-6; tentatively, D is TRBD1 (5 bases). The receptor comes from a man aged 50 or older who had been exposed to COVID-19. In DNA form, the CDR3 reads TGTGCCAGCAGCCAAGATGGGGGGTACAGTTCACCCCTCCACTTT. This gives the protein CASSQDGGYSSPLHF.